This T cell receptor (beta chain) derives from a study of T cells after yellow fever vaccination. Study results and limitations: Most primary-vaccination clones recurred post-booster (approximately 95% CD4, 88% CD8).

Using its own MiXCR run on the 5' RACE reads, TCRdb lists one record per CDR3 protein. The table shows more than 250,000 distinct CDR3 sequences, with roughly 7% occurring only once. In its sample, this clonotype was seen a few times. Its antigen is as yet unknown. The germline V and J ends were trimmed by 5 bases and 10 bases, with 9 bases remaining between them. The CDR3 loop spans 11 amino acids. Germline CDR1 reads SEHNR; CDR2 reads FQNEAQ (reference sequence). The V and J genes are TRBV7-9 and TRBJ2-1; D gene uncertain. The sample was PBMCs, taken 35 to 50 days after the first yellow fever vaccination. The clonotype was recovered from a man aged 18 to 30 who received the YFV17D yellow fever vaccine. The CDR3 nucleotides are TGTGCCAGCAGCCCGAGAGAAGAGCAGTTCTTC. It specifies CASSPREEQFF.